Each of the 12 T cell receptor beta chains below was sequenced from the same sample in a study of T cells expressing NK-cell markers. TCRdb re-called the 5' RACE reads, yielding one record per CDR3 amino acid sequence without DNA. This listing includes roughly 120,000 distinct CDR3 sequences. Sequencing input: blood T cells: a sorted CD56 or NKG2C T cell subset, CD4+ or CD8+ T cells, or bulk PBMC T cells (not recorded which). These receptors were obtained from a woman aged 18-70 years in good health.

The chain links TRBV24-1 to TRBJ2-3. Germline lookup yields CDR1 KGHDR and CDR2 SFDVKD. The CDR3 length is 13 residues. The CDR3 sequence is CATSDGVLNTQYF.

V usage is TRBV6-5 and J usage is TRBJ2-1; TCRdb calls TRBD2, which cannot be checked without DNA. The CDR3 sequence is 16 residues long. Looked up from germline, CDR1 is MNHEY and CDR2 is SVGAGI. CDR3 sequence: CASSYSRAGGKNEQFF.

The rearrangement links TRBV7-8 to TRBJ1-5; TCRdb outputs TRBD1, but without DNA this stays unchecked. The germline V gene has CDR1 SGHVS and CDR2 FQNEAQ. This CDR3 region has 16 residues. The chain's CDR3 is CASSFLQGEPNQPQHF. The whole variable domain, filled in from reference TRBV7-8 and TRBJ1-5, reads GAGVSQSPRYKVAKRGQDVALRCDPISGHVSLFWYQQALGQGPEFLTYFQNEAQLDKSGLPSDRFFAERPEGSVSTLKIQRTQQEDSAVYLCASSFLQGEPNQPQHFGDGTRLSIL.

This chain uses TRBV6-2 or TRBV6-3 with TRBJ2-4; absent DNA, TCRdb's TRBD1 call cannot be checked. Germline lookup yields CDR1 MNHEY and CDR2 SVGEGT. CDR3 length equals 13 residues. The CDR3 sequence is CASSRQGAYIQYF.

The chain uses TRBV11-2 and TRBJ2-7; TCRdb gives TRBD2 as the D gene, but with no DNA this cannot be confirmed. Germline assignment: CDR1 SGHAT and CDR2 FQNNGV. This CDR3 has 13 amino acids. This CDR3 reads CASSPYGTPEQYF.

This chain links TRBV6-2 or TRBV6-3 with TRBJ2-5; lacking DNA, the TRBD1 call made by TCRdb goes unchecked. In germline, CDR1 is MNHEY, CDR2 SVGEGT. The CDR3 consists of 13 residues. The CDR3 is CASRLTGEETQYF.

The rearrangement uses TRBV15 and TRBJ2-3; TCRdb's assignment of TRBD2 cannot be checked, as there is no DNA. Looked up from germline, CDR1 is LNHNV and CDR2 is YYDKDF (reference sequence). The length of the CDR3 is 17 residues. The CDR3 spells CATSDGTSGGSPDTQYF. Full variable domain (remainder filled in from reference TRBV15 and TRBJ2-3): DAMVIQNPRYQVTQFGKPVTLSCSQTLNHNVMYWYQQKSSQAPKLLFHYYDKDFNNEADTPDNFQSRRPNTSFCFLDIRSPGLGDTAMYLCATSDGTSGGSPDTQYFGPGTRLTVL.

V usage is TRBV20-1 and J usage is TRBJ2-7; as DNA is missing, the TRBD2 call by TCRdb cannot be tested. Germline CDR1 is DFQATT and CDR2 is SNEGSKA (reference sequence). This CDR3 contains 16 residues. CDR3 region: CSARDGIAAVSYEQYF.

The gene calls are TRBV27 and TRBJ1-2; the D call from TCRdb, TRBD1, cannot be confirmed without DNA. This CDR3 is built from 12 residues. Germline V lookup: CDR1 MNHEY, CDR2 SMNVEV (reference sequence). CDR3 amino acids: CASRGTSAGYTF.

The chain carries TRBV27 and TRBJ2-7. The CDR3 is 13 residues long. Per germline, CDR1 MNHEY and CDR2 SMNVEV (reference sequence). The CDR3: CASSWASSYEQYF.

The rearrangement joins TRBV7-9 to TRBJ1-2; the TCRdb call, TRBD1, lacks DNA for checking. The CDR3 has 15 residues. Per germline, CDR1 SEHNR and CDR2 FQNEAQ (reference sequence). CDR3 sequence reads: CASSLVGGQDYGYTF.

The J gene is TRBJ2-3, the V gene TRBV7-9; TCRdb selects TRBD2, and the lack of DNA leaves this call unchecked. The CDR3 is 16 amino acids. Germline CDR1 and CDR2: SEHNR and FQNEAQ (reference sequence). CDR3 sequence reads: CASSPVGGESTDTQYF.